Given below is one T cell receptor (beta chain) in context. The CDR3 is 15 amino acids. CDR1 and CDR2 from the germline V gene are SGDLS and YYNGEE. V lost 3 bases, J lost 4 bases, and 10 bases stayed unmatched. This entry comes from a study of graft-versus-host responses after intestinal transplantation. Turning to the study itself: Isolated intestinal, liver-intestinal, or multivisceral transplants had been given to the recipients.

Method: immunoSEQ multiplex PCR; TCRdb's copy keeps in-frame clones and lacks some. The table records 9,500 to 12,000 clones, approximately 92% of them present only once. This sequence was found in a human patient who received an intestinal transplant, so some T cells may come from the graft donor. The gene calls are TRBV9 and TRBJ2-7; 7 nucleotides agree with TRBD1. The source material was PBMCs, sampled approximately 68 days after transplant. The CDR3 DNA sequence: TGTGCCAGCAGCGACCGACAGGGTTTCTCATACGAGCAGTACTTC. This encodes CASSDRQGFSYEQYF.